Below are 26 T cell receptor beta chains sequenced from a single sample in a study of T cell responses to AZD1222 COVID-19 vaccine. Data came from immunoSEQ multiplex PCR; TCRdb stores just in-frame clones and leaves some out. The repertoire consists of approximately 150,000 clones, with 90% to 95% occurring once and the leading ten covering under 1.5%. The sequencing used peripheral blood, collected on day 0 of AZD1222 vaccination. The receptors were sampled from an adult in good health.

The chain couples TRBV12-3 or TRBV12-4 to TRBJ2-1, with D unresolved. The CDR3 runs to 11 residues. V was trimmed by 1 base and J by 14 bases, leaving 9 bases between them. The CDR3 nucleotides read TGTGCCAGCAGTTTAGGTGGGCGGAAGTTCTTC. Its translation: CASSLGGRKFF.

This chain connects TRBV4-3 to TRBJ1-1; D gene unclear. Per the germline V gene, CDR1 is LGHNA and CDR2 is YSLEER. The CDR3 runs to 14 residues. Deletions cut 0 bases from V and 4 bases from J, with 9 bases between. The CDR3 DNA is TGCGCCAGCAGCCAAGATTTAGGGAGCACTGAAGCTTTCTTT. This translates into CASSQDLGSTEAFF.

With respect to this clone: The sample has other DNA sequences that encode this CDR3 too. V and J are TRBV6-1 and TRBJ2-5, with TRBD2 matching 11 bases. Germline V lookup: CDR1 MNHNS, CDR2 SASEGT. The CDR3 runs to 15 residues. V lost 2 bases, J lost 4 bases, and 3 bases stayed unmatched. The CDR3 protein is CASSELAGGPETQYF. CDR3 DNA: TGTGCCAGCAGTGAATTAGCGGGGGGGCCAGAGACCCAGTACTTC.

This clone was found once. The chain couples TRBV3-1 (or the pseudogene TRBV3-2) to TRBJ2-3; D possibly corresponds to TRBD2 (7 bases). The CDR3 spans 16 residues. Trimming pared 4 bases from V and 1 base from J, leaving 15 bases between. Germline loops: CDR1 LGHDT, CDR2 YNNKEL (reference sequence). CDR3 DNA: TGTGCCAGCAGCCCATGGGGGGGCTTGGGCACAGATACGCAGTATTTT. It specifies CASSPWGGLGTDTQYF.

A single count supports this clone. V usage is TRBV11-3 and J usage is TRBJ2-7, with 8 bases identical to TRBD2. Per the germline V gene, CDR1 is SGHNT and CDR2 is YENEEA. The CDR3 is made up of 14 amino acids. Losses at the gene ends were 5 bases for V and 4 bases for J; bases not matched to a gene: 7. CDR3 protein: CASSPGLGVYEQYF. The CDR3 nucleotides are TGTGCCAGCAGCCCGGGACTAGGGGTATACGAGCAGTACTTC.

The genes are TRBV6-5 and TRBJ1-6, with no clear D. The CDR3 loop spans 13 amino acids. V lost 8 bases and J 7 bases, leaving 12 bases between the germline ends. Germline V CDR1 and CDR2: MNHEY, SVGAGI. The CDR3 coding sequence is TGTGCCAGCCTCCCTTCCCCGAATTCACCCCTCCACTTT. Its protein is CASLPSPNSPLHF.

This clone was seen a single time. The gene calls are TRBV2 and TRBJ2-2, with D hard to call. Deletions cut 6 bases from V and 3 bases from J, with 14 bases between. Germline V gene lookup returns CDR1 SNHLY and CDR2 FYNNEI. This CDR3 comprises 15 residues. CDR3 DNA sequence: TGTGCCAGCAGGGGGTTATTGGCGGACACCGGGGAGCTGTTTTTT. This codes for CASRGLLADTGELFF.

The rearrangement links TRBV9 to TRBJ2-1, with D unclear. Germline V gene data show CDR1 as SGDLS and CDR2 as YYNGEE. The V end lost 5 bases, the J end lost 4 bases, and 22 bases lay between the germline ends. CDR3 length: 17 residues. The CDR3: CASSPPGEVVLYNEQFF. The CDR3 DNA follows: TGTGCCAGCAGTCCCCCCGGCGAGGTGGTTTTGTACAATGAGCAGTTCTTC.

The chain has TRBV6-5 and TRBJ1-6; TRBD1 matches 9 bases. Per the germline V gene, CDR1 is MNHEY and CDR2 is SVGAGI. The CDR3 spans 15 residues. After removal of 2 bases from V and 6 bases from J, the junction contained 2 bases not matched to a gene. Here the CDR3 DNA reads TGTGCCAGCAGTTACCAGGGACAGGGTAATTCACCCCTCCACTTT. It codes for CASSYQGQGNSPLHF.

The V gene is TRBV10-2, the J gene TRBJ1-5; 8 positions match TRBD1. The CDR3 is 14 amino acids. Unmatched junction bases numbered 7, after V lost 7 bases and J lost 5 bases. Germline V gene sequence: CDR1 WSHSY, CDR2 SAAADI. This CDR3 reads CASNARGQDQPQHF. The CDR3 DNA sequence: TGCGCCAGCAACGCCCGGGGACAGGATCAGCCCCAGCATTTT.

The gene calls are TRBV7-9 and TRBJ2-5; D unresolved. The germline V gene encodes CDR1 SEHNR and CDR2 FQNEAQ (reference sequence). The CDR3 sequence is 12 residues long. Trimming left V 5 bases short and J 5 bases short, with 9 bases between. The CDR3 DNA reads as TGTGCCAGCAGCCCCGTTGGGGAGACCCAGTACTTC. It yields the protein CASSPVGETQYF.

The chain uses TRBV9 and TRBJ2-5, with D perhaps matching TRBD1 (5 bases). CDR3 length equals 15 residues. Germline values: CDR1 SGDLS, CDR2 YYNGEE. V lost 3 bases and J lost 5, with 17 bases in between. CDR3 sequence: CASSEDTQGWETQYF. The DNA of the CDR3 is TGTGCCAGCAGCGAGGATACCCAGGGTTGGGAGACCCAGTACTTC. The full variable domain, rest sourced from reference TRBV9 and TRBJ2-5, is DSGVTQTPKHLITATGQRVTLRCSPRSGDLSVYWYQQSLDQGLQFLIQYYNGEERAKGNILERFSAQQFPDLHSELNLSSLELGDSALYFCASSEDTQGWETQYFGPGTRLLVL.

V usage is TRBV4-3 and J usage is TRBJ1-2; tentative D call: TRBD1 (6 bases). The CDR3 length is 15 residues. The V and J ends lost 0 bases and 2 bases respectively, with 10 bases between them. CDR1 is LGHNA, CDR2 YSLEER, per germline. DNA of the CDR3: TGCGCCAGCAGCCAAGATCACCAGGGGAACTATGGCTACACCTTC. Amino acid sequence: CASSQDHQGNYGYTF.

The chain carries TRBV28 and TRBJ1-4, with 8 nucleotides matching TRBD1. The CDR3 contains 15 residues. The V gene end was trimmed by 2 bases and the J gene end by 7 bases; junction bases not matched to a gene: 6. Germline CDR1 MDHEN, CDR2 SYDVKM. The CDR3 DNA sequence: TGTGCCAGCAGTTTAAATCAGGGGGCAGTTGAAAAACTGTTTTTT. It translates to CASSLNQGAVEKLFF.

The V gene is TRBV7-9, the J gene TRBJ2-6, with a possible D match to TRBD1 (6 bases). The CDR3 consists of 17 residues. Germline CDR1 and CDR2: SEHNR and FQNEAQ (reference sequence). V was shortened by 5 bases and J by 0 bases, with 14 bases between the two germline ends. CDR3 in amino acids: CASSLDPGASGANVLTF. In nucleotides, the CDR3 is TGTGCCAGCAGCCTAGACCCAGGGGCCTCTGGGGCCAACGTCCTGACTTTC.

This chain links TRBV12-3 or TRBV12-4 with TRBJ1-1; D gene ambiguous. The CDR3 extends over 13 amino acids. Trimming removed 5 bases at V and 7 bases at J, with 14 bases between. CDR3 in amino acids: CASSPRRVGEAFF. The CDR3 region has the DNA TGTGCCAGCAGTCCCCGACGGGTAGGTGAAGCTTTCTTT.

This clone was recorded once. The chain has TRBV10-3 and TRBJ1-5, with D possibly matching TRBD1 (6 bases). Germline CDR1 ENHRY, CDR2 SYGVKD. The CDR3 is made up of 15 amino acids. The V and J ends lost 0 bases and 4 bases respectively, with 10 bases between them. CDR3 nucleotides: TGTGCCATCAGTGAGTCGGCAGGGGCGAATCAGCCCCAGCATTTT. It codes for CAISESAGANQPQHF.

The chain recombines TRBV9 with TRBJ1-1; 7 positions match TRBD1. In germline, CDR1 is SGDLS, CDR2 YYNGEE. Unmatched junction bases numbered 14, after V lost 3 bases and J lost 0 bases. The CDR3 sequence is 18 residues long. The CDR3 nucleotides read TGTGCCAGCAGCGGGCAAGCCGGGACAGCAGACGTGAACACTGAAGCTTTCTTT. Amino acids: CASSGQAGTADVNTEAFF. The whole variable domain, filled in from reference TRBV9 and TRBJ1-1, reads DSGVTQTPKHLITATGQRVTLRCSPRSGDLSVYWYQQSLDQGLQFLIQYYNGEERAKGNILERFSAQQFPDLHSELNLSSLELGDSALYFCASSGQAGTADVNTEAFFGQGTRLTVV.

The chain's CDR3 is CASSVDGGNRNTQYF. The DNA for the CDR3 is TGTGCCAGCAGCGTAGATGGCGGGAACAGAAATACGCAGTATTTT. This chain uses TRBV9 with TRBJ2-3; maybe TRBD2 (6 bases). This CDR3 has 15 residues. CDR1 is SGDLS and CDR2 is YYNGEE in the germline V gene. Trimming cost V 0 bases and J 7 bases, with 15 bases left between them.

The chain recombines TRBV11-3 with TRBJ2-7; 7 positions match TRBD2. The germline V gene encodes CDR1 SGHNT and CDR2 YENEEA. V dropped 4 bases and J dropped 4; count of bases not matched to a gene: 4. The CDR3 extends over 13 amino acids. The CDR3: CASSYGGRYEQYF. The CDR3 DNA is TGTGCCAGCAGCTACGGGGGGAGGTACGAGCAGTACTTC.

The chain couples TRBV19 to TRBJ2-3; D gene uncertain. Germline CDR1 is LNHDA and CDR2 is SQIVND (reference sequence). This CDR3 region has 12 residues. Trimming removed 5 bases at V and 3 bases at J, with 6 bases between. The CDR3 here is CASSRSTDTQYF. CDR3 DNA sequence: TGTGCCAGTAGTCGGTCGACAGATACGCAGTATTTT.

J is TRBJ1-6 and V is TRBV27; D is unclear. Germline values: CDR1 MNHEY, CDR2 SMNVEV (reference sequence). This CDR3 region has 15 residues. Deletions cut 6 bases from V and 7 bases from J, with 16 bases between. The CDR3, as DNA: TGTGCCAGCAGGGGAAACCCGGGAGGGAATTCACCCCTCCACTTT. Its protein is CASRGNPGGNSPLHF.

The V call is TRBV7-3, the J call TRBJ1-5; TRBD1 might be the D (6 bases). Trimming took off 5 bases at V and 5 bases at J, with 19 bases between the two ends. The CDR3 contains 16 residues. CDR1 SGHTA and CDR2 FQGTGA come from the germline V gene. The CDR3: CASSPRGPRPDQPQHF. The CDR3 DNA follows: TGTGCCAGCAGCCCCAGGGGACCCAGGCCCGATCAGCCCCAGCATTTT.

The CDR3 reads CSVEQGAGETQYF. Here the CDR3 DNA reads TGCAGCGTTGAACAGGGGGCGGGGGAGACCCAGTACTTC. V is TRBV29-1 and J is TRBJ2-5; 8 nucleotides match TRBD1. This CDR3 comprises 13 residues. The J segment lost 5 bases and the V segment lost 2 bases, leaving 4 bases of the junction unmatched. Germline V lookup: CDR1 SQVTM, CDR2 ANQGSEA.

The CDR3 reads CASSDLGGGTGELFF. CDR3 in DNA: TGTGCCAGCTCTGACCTCGGCGGGGGCACCGGGGAGCTGTTTTTT. This chain connects TRBV27 to TRBJ2-2; 7 nucleotides line up with TRBD2. The CDR3 sequence is 15 residues long. CDR1 is MNHEY, CDR2 SMNVEV, per germline (reference sequence). V lost 8 bases and J lost 4; bases outside the gene matches: 10.

The V call is TRBV5-1, the J call TRBJ2-3; possibly TRBD2 for D (7 bases). CDR3 length: 14 amino acids. Per germline, CDR1 SGHRS and CDR2 YFSETQ. The germline V and J ends were trimmed by 7 bases and 4 bases, with 16 bases remaining between them. CDR3 loop: CASGPRGGADTQYF. The DNA of the CDR3 is TGCGCCAGCGGACCCCGAGGGGGGGCAGATACGCAGTATTTT.